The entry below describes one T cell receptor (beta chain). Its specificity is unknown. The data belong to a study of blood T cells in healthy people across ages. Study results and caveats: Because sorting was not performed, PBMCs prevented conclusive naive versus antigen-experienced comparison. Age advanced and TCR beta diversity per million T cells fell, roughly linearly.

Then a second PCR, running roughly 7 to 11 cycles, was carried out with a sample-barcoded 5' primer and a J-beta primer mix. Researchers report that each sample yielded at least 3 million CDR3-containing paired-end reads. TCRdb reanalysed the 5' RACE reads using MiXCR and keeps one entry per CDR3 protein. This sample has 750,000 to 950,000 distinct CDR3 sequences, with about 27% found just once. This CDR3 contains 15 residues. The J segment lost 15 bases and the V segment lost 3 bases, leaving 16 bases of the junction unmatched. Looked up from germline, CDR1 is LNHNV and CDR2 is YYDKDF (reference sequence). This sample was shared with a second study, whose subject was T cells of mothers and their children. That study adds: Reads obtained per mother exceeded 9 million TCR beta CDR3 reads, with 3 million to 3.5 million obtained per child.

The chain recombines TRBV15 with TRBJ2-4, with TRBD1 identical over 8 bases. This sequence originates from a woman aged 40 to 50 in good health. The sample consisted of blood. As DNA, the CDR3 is TGTGCCACCAGCAGGGACAGGGTGGGCCAAGAGACCCTGTACTTC. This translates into CATSRDRVGQETLYF.